These T cell receptor beta chains were read from a single sample in a study of T-cell memory formation after mild COVID-19. TCRdb re-analysed the 5' RACE reads in MiXCR, keeping a single row per CDR3 protein. This sample has about 360,000 distinct CDR3 sequences, with around an eighth found just once. Sequencing input: PBMCs or a T cell subset sorted from them (not recorded which). These receptors all come from a man between 18 and 35 years old who had mild COVID-19 (a few samples of this study predate the infection). Cell type and time point are not known. Each CDR3 is given with its conserved first and last residue. A D gene is named only where the DNA matches it firmly. Not all rows give a size; the values are once, few, many and, for expanded clones, a class.

v_gene	d_gene	j_gene	abundance	CDR3nt	CDR3aa
TRBV7-2	-	TRBJ2-5	-	TGTGCCAGCAGCTTAATCCCCCAAGAGACCCAGTACTTC	CASSLIPQETQYF
TRBV9	-	TRBJ2-6	-	TGTGCCAGCAGCGTAGCGTGGACAAGATACTCTGGGGCCAACGTCCTGACTTTC	CASSVAWTRYSGANVLTF
TRBV27	-	TRBJ1-1	many	TGTGCCAGCACCCCCGGGGGGATAGACACTGAAGCTTTCTTT	CASTPGGIDTEAFF
TRBV29-1	-	TRBJ2-3	few	TGCAGCGTTGAAGGAGTAGAGGATACGCAGTATTTT	CSVEGVEDTQYF
TRBV12-3/TRBV12-4	TRBD2	TRBJ2-1	many	TGTGCCAGCAGCTCAAGCGGGGGTCGAACGAATGAGCAGTTCTTC	CASSSSGGRTNEQFF
TRBV7-2	-	TRBJ2-5	-	TGTGCCAGCAGCTCACTAGGACAGAAAGAGACCCAGTACTTC	CASSSLGQKETQYF
TRBV4-1	TRBD1	TRBJ1-5	-	TGCGCCAGCAGCCAACCGGGGGCCCAGGGGGGCAATCAGCCCCAGCATTTT	CASSQPGAQGGNQPQHF
TRBV7-2	-	TRBJ2-2	-	TGTGCCAGCAGCGATCAGGGGACCGGGGAGCTGTTTTTT	CASSDQGTGELFF
TRBV19	-	TRBJ1-5	-	TGTGCCAGTAGTATCTCGGATTACCGAGGCAATCAGCCCCAGCATTTT	CASSISDYRGNQPQHF
TRBV5-1	-	TRBJ2-7	many	TGCGCCAGCAGCTTCGAGGGCAACTCCTACGAGCAGTACTTC	CASSFEGNSYEQYF
TRBV6-1	TRBD1	TRBJ1-1	once	TGTGCCAGCAGTCGAGACAGGGGTTTTGGTACTGAAGCTTTCTTT	CASSRDRGFGTEAFF
TRBV7-9	-	TRBJ1-1	few	TGTGCCAGCATCGCCCCCACTGTCGGAGTCTTC	CASIAPTVGVF
TRBV4-3	-	TRBJ2-2	-	TGCGCCAGCAGCCAAGACCCAGGGGCGAACACCGGGGAGCTGTTTTTT	CASSQDPGANTGELFF
TRBV7-9	-	TRBJ2-5	-	TGTGCCAGCAGCTTAGTCCCCGGATCACAAGAGACCCAGTACTTC	CASSLVPGSQETQYF
TRBV6-2/TRBV6-3	-	TRBJ2-3	few	TGTGCCAGCAGTTACTCCCCCGGGCTGGGGACAGATACGCAGTATTTT	CASSYSPGLGTDTQYF
TRBV5-1	-	TRBJ1-5	-	TGCGCCAGCAGCTTGGATGGACCAAATCAGCCCCAGCATTTT	CASSLDGPNQPQHF
TRBV20-1	-	TRBJ1-1	few	TGCAGTGCTAGTAAGTTCCGGTCCTTGTGGACTGAAGCTTTCTTT	CSASKFRSLWTEAFF
TRBV20-1	-	TRBJ2-3	many	TGCAGTGCTGAAAGGTCCACAGATACGCAGTATTTT	CSAERSTDTQYF
TRBV6-5	-	TRBJ1-2	few	TGTGCCAGCAGTTCCCCTAGCAGGGCATGGGGCTACACCTTC	CASSSPSRAWGYTF
TRBV5-1	-	TRBJ1-1	few	TGCGCCAGCAGCTTGTCCGGAGTCATGAACACTGAAGCTTTCTTT	CASSLSGVMNTEAFF
TRBV10-3	-	TRBJ2-6	-	TGTGCCATAAGCCTCACTTCTGGGGCCAACGTCCTGACTTTC	CAISLTSGANVLTF
TRBV7-9	TRBD1	TRBJ1-4	-	TGTGCCAGCAACCCGCAGGGGGCAACTAATGAAAAACTGTTTTTT	CASNPQGATNEKLFF
TRBV7-2	TRBD2	TRBJ2-1	many	TGTGCCAGCAGCTTAGGGCTAGCGGGGAACCCCTACAATGAGCAGTTCTTC	CASSLGLAGNPYNEQFF
TRBV4-3	-	TRBJ2-7	many	TGCGCCAGCAGCCAAGACGGTTCGTCCTACGAGCAGTACTTC	CASSQDGSSYEQYF
TRBV4-1	-	TRBJ1-1	few	TGCGCCAGCAGCCAAGCTCAGGTTGACACTGAAGCTTTCTTT	CASSQAQVDTEAFF
TRBV30	-	TRBJ2-5	once	TGTGCCTGGAGTGTACTGCGGGGGACAGGACGCTTGATTGGGACCCAGTACTTC	CAWSVLRGTGRLIGTQYF
TRBV4-3	-	TRBJ2-6	-	TGCGCCAGCAGCCCGATTCAGGGATCTGGGGCCAACGTCCTGACTTTC	CASSPIQGSGANVLTF
TRBV5-4	-	TRBJ1-1	-	TGTGCCAGCAGCTATTACACCCGAAGGAACACTGAAGCTTTCTTT	CASSYYTRRNTEAFF
TRBV5-5	TRBD2	TRBJ2-1	many	TGTGCCAGCAGCTTGGAACTAGCGGGGGGATACAATGAGCAGTTCTTC	CASSLELAGGYNEQFF
TRBV28	-	TRBJ1-5	few	TGTGCCAGCAGTTTTTATCATGGGGGCAATCAGCCCCAGCATTTT	CASSFYHGGNQPQHF
TRBV4-1	TRBD1	TRBJ2-1	-	TGCGCCAGCAGCCAACCGGACAGGGGCGATGAGCAGTTCTTC	CASSQPDRGDEQFF
TRBV4-2	TRBD1	TRBJ1-2	-	TGTGCCAGCAGCCAAGATTGGGACAGGACGAACCACTATGGCTACACCTTC	CASSQDWDRTNHYGYTF
TRBV7-9	TRBD1	TRBJ2-5	few	TGTGCCAGCAGCTCCCTAGGGGGCGTAGAGACCCAGTACTTC	CASSSLGGVETQYF
TRBV6-1	-	TRBJ1-1	-	TGTGCCAGCAGCCGGCGGGAAGGTAACACTGAAGCTTTCTTT	CASSRREGNTEAFF
TRBV5-1	TRBD1	TRBJ2-1	few	TGCGCCAGCAGCTACACAGGGGGCAGCTACAATGAGCAGTTCTTC	CASSYTGGSYNEQFF
TRBV5-5	TRBD2	TRBJ2-3	few	TGTGCCAGCACCGGGGGGGGCGGGGCTAGCACAGATACGCAGTATTTT	CASTGGGGASTDTQYF
TRBV20-1	-	TRBJ1-2	-	TGCAGTGCCACACAGGGATACTATGGCTACACCTTC	CSATQGYYGYTF
TRBV27	TRBD1	TRBJ1-6	few	TGTGCCAGCAGTCCCTTACTCCGGGACAGGAATTCACCCCTCCACTTT	CASSPLLRDRNSPLHF
TRBV4-1	-	TRBJ2-5	few	TGCGCCAGCAGCCAAGAGGGGCAGCCGCGCGGGACCCAGTACTTC	CASSQEGQPRGTQYF
TRBV5-6	-	TRBJ1-4	-	TGTGCCAGCAGCTTACGTGTGGGCGGTGGTGAAAAACTGTTTTTT	CASSLRVGGGEKLFF
TRBV4-3	-	TRBJ1-2	-	TGCGCCAGCAGCCAAGACCTTATGGAAGGCTACACCTTC	CASSQDLMEGYTF
TRBV7-9	TRBD1	TRBJ1-1	few	TGTGCCAGCAGCTTATCCCCGGGGACAGGAGGGAACACTGAAGCTTTCTTT	CASSLSPGTGGNTEAFF
TRBV6-5	-	TRBJ1-1	-	TGTGCCAGCAGTTACAGCAAGGCCGTAGGAGCTTTCTTT	CASSYSKAVGAFF
TRBV7-9	-	TRBJ1-6	few	TGTGCCAGCAGCTTCTCGAGGGCCCATTCACCCCTCCACTTT	CASSFSRAHSPLHF
TRBV7-9	TRBD2	TRBJ2-5	few	TGTGCCAGCAGTTCGAGACTAGCGGAAATAGAGACCCAGTACTTC	CASSSRLAEIETQYF
TRBV12-5	TRBD1	TRBJ2-7	-	TGTGCTAGTGGTTTAGGGACAGGGCTCATTTACGAGCAGTACTTC	CASGLGTGLIYEQYF
TRBV19	-	TRBJ1-1	-	TGTGCCAGTAGTATACGTAGGAACACTGAAGCTTTCTTT	CASSIRRNTEAFF
TRBV2	-	TRBJ2-3	-	TGTGCCAGCAGTGGGGTGGTAGGGATGGATACGCAGTATTTT	CASSGVVGMDTQYF
TRBV2	TRBD1	TRBJ1-6	-	TGTGCCAGCAGTGAAATACGAGGGGGCCAATCACCCCTCCACTTT	CASSEIRGGQSPLHF
TRBV19	-	TRBJ1-5	few	TGTGCCACAGGTAGTATAGCGTTGGGGTTTCGAAATCAGCCCCAGCATTTT	CATGSIALGFRNQPQHF
TRBV29-1	-	TRBJ2-7	few	TGCAGCGTGGTATCGGGGGTCCTCTACGAGCAGTACTTC	CSVVSGVLYEQYF
TRBV5-1	-	TRBJ2-5	few	TGCGCCAGCAGCTTGGACCAGGGGCGGGAGACCCAGTACTTC	CASSLDQGRETQYF
TRBV29-1	-	TRBJ2-3	-	TGCAGCGTTGAAGACCCAGGGAGAGCTCCCGATACGCAGTATTTT	CSVEDPGRAPDTQYF
TRBV29-1	-	TRBJ2-7	-	TGCAGCGGACGGGGGCCATCCTACGAGCAGTACTTC	CSGRGPSYEQYF
TRBV4-1	TRBD1	TRBJ2-3	few	TGCGCCAGCAGCCAGGTGGCAGGGGGCCTCACAGATACGCAGTATTTT	CASSQVAGGLTDTQYF
TRBV7-9	TRBD1	TRBJ1-4	few	TGTGCCAGCAGCCGGGACAGCCCGGCTGAAAAACTGTTTTTT	CASSRDSPAEKLFF
TRBV2	-	TRBJ1-5	-	TGTGCCAGCAGTGAGAATCGAGGGGAGAACCAGCCCCAGCATTTT	CASSENRGENQPQHF